The entry below gives a single T cell receptor beta chain sequence along with its context. This clonotype was picked up many times. It has no known antigen specificity. Per-base quality was not reported, and no clone a single base away is much larger than it. Receptors were amplified or captured by PCR. The sequencer was an Illumina HiSeq 2500. To normalize quantification of the TCRbeta repertoire, the TCR libraries were built with molecular barcoding that relied on unique molecular identifiers. TCRdb took the public reads, trimmed them with fastp at Q25, ran MiXCR for clone calling and kept in-frame beta chains. Here each entry gathers all rows of one CDR3 protein and keeps the most common genes and DNA. In this sample the table shows roughly 200,000 distinct CDR3 sequences, 8.5% to 10% of which occur a single time. The top ten hold around 6.2% of the sample. This sample stems from a study of T-cell reconstitution after alpha-beta-depleted transplantation in children (dated by TCRdb to about 2016). For the study in its entirety: T-cell immune reconstitution after TCRalphabeta/CD19-depleted allogeneic hematopoietic cell transplantation in children was quantitatively tracked in the study by means of TCR repertoire profiling.

Ends trimmed: V by 6 bases, J by 8 bases; bases unmatched to a gene: 8. From the cysteine up to the phenylalanine, the CDR3 has a length of 13 residues. CDR3 DNA is the only sequence kept; it has 39 bases, read in frame from the first base. The germline V gene (reference sequence) sets CDR1 to LGHDT and CDR2 to YNNKEL. This receptor was obtained from a human donor who donated a stem cell graft to a child with acute lymphoblastic leukemia. Sample: PBMCs from the stem cell graft donor, taken from the stem cell graft. The chain links TRBV3-1 with TRBJ1-2; 8 nucleotides in the junction match TRBD1. The DNA reads as follows: TGTGCCAGCAGTCAACAGGGGACAGGAGGCTACACCTTC. Its protein is CASSQQGTGGYTF.